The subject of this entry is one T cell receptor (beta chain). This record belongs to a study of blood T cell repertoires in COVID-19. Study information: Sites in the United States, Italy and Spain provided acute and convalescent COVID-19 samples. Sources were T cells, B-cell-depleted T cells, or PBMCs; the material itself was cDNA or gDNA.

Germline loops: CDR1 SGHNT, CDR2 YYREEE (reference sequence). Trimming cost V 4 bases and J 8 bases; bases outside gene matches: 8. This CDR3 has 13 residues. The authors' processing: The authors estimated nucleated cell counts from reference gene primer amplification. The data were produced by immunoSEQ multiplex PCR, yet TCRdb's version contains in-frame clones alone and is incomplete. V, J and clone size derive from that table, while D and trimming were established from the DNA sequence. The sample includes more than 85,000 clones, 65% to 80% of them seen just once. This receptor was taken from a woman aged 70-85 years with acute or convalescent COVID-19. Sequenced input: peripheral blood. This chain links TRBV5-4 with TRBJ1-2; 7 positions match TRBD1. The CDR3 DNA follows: TGTGCCAGCAGCCCCACAGGGGTCGAAGGCTACACCTTC. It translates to CASSPTGVEGYTF. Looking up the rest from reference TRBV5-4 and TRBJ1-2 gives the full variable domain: ETGVTQSPTHLIKTRGQQVTLRCSSQSGHNTVSWYQQALGQGPQFIFQYYREEENGRGNFPPRFSGLQFPNYSSELNVNALELDDSALYLCASSPTGVEGYTFGSGTRLTVV.